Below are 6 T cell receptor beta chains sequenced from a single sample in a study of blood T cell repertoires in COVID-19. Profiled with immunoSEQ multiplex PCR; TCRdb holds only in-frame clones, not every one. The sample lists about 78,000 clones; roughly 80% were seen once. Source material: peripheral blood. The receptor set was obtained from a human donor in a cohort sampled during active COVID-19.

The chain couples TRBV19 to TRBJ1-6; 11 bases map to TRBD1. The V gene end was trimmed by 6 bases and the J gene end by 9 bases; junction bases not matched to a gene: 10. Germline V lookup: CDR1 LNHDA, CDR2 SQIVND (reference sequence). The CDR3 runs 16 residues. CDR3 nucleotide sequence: TGTGCCAGTAGCCGTGGACAGGGGGCCATAGGTTCACCCCTCCACTTT. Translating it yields CASSRGQGAIGSPLHF.

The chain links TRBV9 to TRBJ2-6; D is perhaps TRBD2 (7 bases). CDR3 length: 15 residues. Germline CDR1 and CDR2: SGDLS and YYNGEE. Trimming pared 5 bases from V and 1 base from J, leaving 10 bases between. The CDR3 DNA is TGTGCCAGCAGACGGGGGGCGTCTGGGGCCAACGTCCTGACTTTC. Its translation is CASRRGASGANVLTF.

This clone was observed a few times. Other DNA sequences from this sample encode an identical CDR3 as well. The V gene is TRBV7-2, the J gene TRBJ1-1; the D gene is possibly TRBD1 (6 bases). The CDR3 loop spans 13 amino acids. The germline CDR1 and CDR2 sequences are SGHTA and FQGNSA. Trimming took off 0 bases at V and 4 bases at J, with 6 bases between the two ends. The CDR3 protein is CASSLARGTEAFF. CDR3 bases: TGTGCCAGCAGCTTAGCCAGGGGCACTGAAGCTTTCTTT.

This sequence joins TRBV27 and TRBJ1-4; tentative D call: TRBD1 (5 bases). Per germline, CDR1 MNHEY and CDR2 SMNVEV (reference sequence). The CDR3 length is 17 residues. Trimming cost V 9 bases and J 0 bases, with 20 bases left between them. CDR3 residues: CASGRTTKRATNEKLFF. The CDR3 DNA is TGTGCCAGTGGACGGACAACTAAACGAGCAACTAATGAAAAACTGTTTTTT.

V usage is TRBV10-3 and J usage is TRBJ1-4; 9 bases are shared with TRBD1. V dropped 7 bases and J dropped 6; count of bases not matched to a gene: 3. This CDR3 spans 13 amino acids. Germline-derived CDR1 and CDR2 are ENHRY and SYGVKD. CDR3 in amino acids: CAITRDRDEKLFF. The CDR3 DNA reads TGTGCCATCACCAGGGACAGGGATGAAAAACTGTTTTTT.

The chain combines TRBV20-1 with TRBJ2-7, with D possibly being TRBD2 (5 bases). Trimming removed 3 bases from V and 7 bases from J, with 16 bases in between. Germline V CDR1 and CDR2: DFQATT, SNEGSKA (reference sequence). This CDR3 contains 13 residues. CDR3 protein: CSASGLAASEQYF. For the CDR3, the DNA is TGCAGTGCTAGTGGTCTAGCCGCCTCAGAGCAGTACTTC.